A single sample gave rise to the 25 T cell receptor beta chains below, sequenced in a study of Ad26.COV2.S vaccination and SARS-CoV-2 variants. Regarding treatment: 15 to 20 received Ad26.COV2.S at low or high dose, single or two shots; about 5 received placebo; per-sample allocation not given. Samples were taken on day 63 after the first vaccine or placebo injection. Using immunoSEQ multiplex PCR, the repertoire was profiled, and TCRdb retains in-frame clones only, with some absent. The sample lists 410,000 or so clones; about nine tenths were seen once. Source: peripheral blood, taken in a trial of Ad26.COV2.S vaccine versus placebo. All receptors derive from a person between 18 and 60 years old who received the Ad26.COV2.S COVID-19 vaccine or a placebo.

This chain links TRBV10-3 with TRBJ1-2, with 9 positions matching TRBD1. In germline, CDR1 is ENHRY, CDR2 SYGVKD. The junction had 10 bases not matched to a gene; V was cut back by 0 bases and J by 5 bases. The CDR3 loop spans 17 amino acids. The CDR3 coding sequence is TGTGCCATCAGTGAGTCAAACACCGGGACAGGGATATATGGCTACACCTTC. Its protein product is CAISESNTGTGIYGYTF.

CDR3 residues: CASSPRPGSIYEQYF. As DNA, the CDR3 is TGTGCCAGCAGTCCCCGCCCAGGGAGTATCTACGAGCAGTACTTC. The genes are TRBV27 and TRBJ2-7; D may correspond to TRBD1 or TRBD2 (5 bases each). The V and J ends lost 5 bases and 3 bases respectively, with 17 bases between them. The CDR3 runs 15 residues. CDR1 and CDR2 from the germline V gene are MNHEY and SMNVEV (reference sequence).

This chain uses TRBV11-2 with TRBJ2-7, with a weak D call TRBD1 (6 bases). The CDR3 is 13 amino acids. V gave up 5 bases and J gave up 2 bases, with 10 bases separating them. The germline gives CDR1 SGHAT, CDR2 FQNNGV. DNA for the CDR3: TGTGCCAGCAGCACGGGACACCCCTACGAGCAGTACTTC. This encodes CASSTGHPYEQYF.

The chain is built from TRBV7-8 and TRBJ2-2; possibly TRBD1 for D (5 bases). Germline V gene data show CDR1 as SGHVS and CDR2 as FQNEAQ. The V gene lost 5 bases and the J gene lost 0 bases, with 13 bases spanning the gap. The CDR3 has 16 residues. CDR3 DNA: TGTGCCAGCAGCCCGGTCTCAGGGACGAACACCGGGGAGCTGTTTTTT. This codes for CASSPVSGTNTGELFF.

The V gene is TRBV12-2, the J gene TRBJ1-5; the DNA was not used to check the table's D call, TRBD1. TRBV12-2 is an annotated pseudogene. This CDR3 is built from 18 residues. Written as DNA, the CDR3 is TGTGCAAGTCGCTTAGATTCTTGTGCACAGGCTTTCAATCAGCCCCAGCATTTT. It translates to CASRLDSCAQAFNQPQHF.

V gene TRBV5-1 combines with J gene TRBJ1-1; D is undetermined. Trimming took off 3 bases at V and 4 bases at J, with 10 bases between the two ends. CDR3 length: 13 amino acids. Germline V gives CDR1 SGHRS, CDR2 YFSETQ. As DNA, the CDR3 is TGCGCCAGCAGCTCGCCTCCCGGCACTGAAGCTTTCTTT. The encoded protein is CASSSPPGTEAFF.

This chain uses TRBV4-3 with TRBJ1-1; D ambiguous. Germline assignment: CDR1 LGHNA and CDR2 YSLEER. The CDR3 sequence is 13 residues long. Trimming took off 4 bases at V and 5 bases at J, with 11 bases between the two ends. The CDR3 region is CASSPQFRTEAFF. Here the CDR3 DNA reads TGCGCCAGCAGCCCTCAGTTTCGGACTGAAGCTTTCTTT.

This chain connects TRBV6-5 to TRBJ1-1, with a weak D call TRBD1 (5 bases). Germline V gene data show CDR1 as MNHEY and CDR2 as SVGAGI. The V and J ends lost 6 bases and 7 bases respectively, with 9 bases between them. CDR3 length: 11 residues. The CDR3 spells CASRTTGEAFF. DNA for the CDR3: TGTGCCAGCAGAACAACAGGTGAAGCTTTCTTT.

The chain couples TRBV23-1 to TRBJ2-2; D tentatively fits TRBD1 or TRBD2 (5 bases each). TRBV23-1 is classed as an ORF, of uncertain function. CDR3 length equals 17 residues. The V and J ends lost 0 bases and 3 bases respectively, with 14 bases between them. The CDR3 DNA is TGCGCCAGCAGTCAATCAGGCGCAGGGAGCGACACCGGGGAGCTGTTTTTT. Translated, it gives CASSQSGAGSDTGELFF.

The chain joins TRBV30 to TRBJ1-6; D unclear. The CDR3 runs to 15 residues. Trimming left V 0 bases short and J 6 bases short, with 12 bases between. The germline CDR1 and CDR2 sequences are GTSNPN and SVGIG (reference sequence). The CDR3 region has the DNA TGTGCCTGGAGTGTTGGAGGGTTTTTTAATTCACCCCTCCACTTT. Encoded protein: CAWSVGGFFNSPLHF.

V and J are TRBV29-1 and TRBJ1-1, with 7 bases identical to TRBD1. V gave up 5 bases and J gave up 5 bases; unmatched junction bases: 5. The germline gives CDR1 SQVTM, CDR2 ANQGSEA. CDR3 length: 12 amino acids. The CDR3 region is CSVTTGYTEAFF. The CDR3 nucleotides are TGCAGCGTTACGACAGGGTATACTGAAGCTTTCTTT.

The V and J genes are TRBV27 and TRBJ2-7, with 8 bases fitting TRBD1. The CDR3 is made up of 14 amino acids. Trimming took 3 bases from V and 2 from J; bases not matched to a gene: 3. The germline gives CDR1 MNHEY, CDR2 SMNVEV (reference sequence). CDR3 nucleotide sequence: TGTGCCAGCAGTTTCAGACAGGGGACCTACGAGCAGTACTTC. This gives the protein CASSFRQGTYEQYF.

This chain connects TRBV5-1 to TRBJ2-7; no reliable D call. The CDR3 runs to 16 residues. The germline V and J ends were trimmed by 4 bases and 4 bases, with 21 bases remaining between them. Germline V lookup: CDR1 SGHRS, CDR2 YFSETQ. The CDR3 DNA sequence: TGCGCCAGCAGCCGTGGGCGGCAGTCCGTTCAGTACGAGCAGTACTTC. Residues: CASSRGRQSVQYEQYF.

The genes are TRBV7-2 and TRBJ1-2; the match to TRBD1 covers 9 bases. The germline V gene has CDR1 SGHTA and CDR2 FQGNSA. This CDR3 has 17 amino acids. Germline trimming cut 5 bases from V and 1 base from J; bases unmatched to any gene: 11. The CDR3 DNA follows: TGTGCCAGCAGCGCCGACAGGGGGGCCACCCTTAACTATGGCTACACCTTC. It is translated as CASSADRGATLNYGYTF. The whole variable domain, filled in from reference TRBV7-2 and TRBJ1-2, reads GAGVSQSPSNKVTEKGKDVELRCDPISGHTALYWYRQSLGQGLEFLIYFQGNSAPDKSGLPSDRFSAERTGGSVSTLTIQRTQQEDSAVYLCASSADRGATLNYGYTFGSGTRLTVV.

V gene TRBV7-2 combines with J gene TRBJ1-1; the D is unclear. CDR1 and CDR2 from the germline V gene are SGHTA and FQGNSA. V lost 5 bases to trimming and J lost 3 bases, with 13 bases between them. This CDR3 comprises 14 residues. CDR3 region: CASSPPGAHTEAFF. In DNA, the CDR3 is TGTGCCAGCAGCCCTCCGGGAGCCCACACTGAAGCTTTCTTT.

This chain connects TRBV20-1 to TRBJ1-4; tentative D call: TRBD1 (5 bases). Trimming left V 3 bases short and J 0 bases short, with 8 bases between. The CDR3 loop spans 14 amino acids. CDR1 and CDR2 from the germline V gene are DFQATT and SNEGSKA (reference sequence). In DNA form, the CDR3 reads TGCAGTGCTAGTCGACAGCCAACTAATGAAAAACTGTTTTTT. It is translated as CSASRQPTNEKLFF.

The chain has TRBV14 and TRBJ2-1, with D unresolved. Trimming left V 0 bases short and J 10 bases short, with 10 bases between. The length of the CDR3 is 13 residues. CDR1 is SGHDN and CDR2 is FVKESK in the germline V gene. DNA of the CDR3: TGTGCCAGCAGCCAAGATTTTTCACAGGAGCAGTTCTTC. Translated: CASSQDFSQEQFF.

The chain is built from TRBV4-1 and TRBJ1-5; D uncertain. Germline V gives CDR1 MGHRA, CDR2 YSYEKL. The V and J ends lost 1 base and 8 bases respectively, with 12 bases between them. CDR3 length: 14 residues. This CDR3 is CASSQVLVVEPQHF. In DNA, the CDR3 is TGCGCCAGCAGCCAAGTCCTTGTCGTGGAGCCCCAGCATTTT.

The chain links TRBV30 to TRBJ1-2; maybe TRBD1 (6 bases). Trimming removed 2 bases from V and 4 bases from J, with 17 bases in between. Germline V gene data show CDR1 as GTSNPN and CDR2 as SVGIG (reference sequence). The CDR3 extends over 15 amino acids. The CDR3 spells CAWSRLGGQSYGYTF. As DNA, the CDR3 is TGTGCCTGGAGTCGACTGGGCGGACAGTCCTATGGCTACACCTTC. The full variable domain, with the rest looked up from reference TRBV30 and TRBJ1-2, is SQTIHQWPATLVQPVGSPLSLECTVEGTSNPNLYWYRQAAGRGLQLLFYSVGIGQISSEVPQNLSASRPQDRQFILSSKKLLLSDSGFYLCAWSRLGGQSYGYTFGSGTRLTVV.

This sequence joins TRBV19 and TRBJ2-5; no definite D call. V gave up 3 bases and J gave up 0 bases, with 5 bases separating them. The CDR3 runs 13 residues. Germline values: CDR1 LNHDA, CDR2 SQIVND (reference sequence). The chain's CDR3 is CASSMGNQETQYF. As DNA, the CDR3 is TGTGCCAGTAGTATGGGCAACCAAGAGACCCAGTACTTC.

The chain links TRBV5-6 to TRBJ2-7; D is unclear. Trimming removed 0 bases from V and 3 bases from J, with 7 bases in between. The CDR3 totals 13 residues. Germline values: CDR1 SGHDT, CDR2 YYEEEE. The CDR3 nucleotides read TGTGCCAGCAGCTTGGGACTGCTCTACGAGCAGTACTTC. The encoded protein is CASSLGLLYEQYF.

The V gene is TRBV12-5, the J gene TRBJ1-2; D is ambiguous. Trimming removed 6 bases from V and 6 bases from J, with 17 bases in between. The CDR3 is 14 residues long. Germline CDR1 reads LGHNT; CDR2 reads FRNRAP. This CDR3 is CASGFPSRPDGYTF. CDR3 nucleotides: TGTGCTAGTGGGTTCCCCTCACGGCCCGATGGCTACACCTTC.

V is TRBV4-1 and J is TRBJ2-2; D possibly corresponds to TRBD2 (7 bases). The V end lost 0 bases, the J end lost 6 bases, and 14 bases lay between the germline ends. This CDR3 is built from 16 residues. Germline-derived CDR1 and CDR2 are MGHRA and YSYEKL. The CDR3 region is CASSQDPGGRAGELFF. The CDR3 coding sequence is TGCGCCAGCAGCCAAGATCCCGGGGGGCGGGCCGGGGAGCTGTTTTTT.

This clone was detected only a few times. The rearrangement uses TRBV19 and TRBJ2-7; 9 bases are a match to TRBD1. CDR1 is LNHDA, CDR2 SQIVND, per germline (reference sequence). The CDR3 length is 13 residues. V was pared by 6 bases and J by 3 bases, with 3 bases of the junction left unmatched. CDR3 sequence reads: CASSDRGFYEQYF. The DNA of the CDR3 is TGTGCCAGTAGCGACAGGGGGTTCTACGAGCAGTACTTC.

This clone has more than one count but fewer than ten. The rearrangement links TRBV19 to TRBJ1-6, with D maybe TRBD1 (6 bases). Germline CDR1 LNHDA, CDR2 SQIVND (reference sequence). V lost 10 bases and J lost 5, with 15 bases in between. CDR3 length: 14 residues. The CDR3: CATAEGGNNSPLHF. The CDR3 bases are TGTGCCACCGCCGAGGGGGGAAATAATTCACCCCTCCACTTT.